The present TCR beta chain was sequenced within a study of regulatory T cells in long-lasting Graves disease. Investigators prepared the TCR beta libraries by applying iRepertoire HTBI primers and Arm-PCR of CDR3 regions. TCRdb re-called the multiplex PCR reads with MiXCR, one entry per CDR3 protein. The sample has a few hundred thousand distinct CDR3 sequences; 10% to 15% are singletons. Looked up from germline, CDR1 is MNHEY and CDR2 is SVGEGT. The V and J ends lost 0 bases and 6 bases respectively, with 15 bases between them. The CDR3 is 16 amino acids. Stated time point: newly diagnosed GD, antithyroid drugs for less than 3 months. From PBMCs, RNA was extracted and then used to make the TCR library. These data also formed part of another study, on T cells in Graves' hyperthyroidism and ophthalmopathy. That source notes: Not enrolled were patients with uncontrolled infection, other autoimmune disease, pregnancy or lactation. The HTBI primer set drove a first-round RT-PCR of the TCR CDR3. Among clonotypes expanded in thyroid above 0.001, most were also found in blood.

The chain joins TRBV6-2 or TRBV6-3 to TRBJ2-1; D uncertain. The specimen was peripheral blood mononuclear cells (PBMCs), collected at new diagnosis, from a patient treated with antithyroid drugs. The sequence derives from a woman aged 18-30 years with Graves disease. In DNA form, the CDR3 reads TGTGCCAGCAGTTACTCTCTAAAAAAAAGTCTCAATGAGCAGTTCTTC. Translating gives CASSYSLKKSLNEQFF.